This record covers a single TCR beta chain. This sample stems from a study of shared clonotypes between healthy human individuals. The overall study: Ranging from 18 to 49 in age, donors were a couple of women and a few men.

It was CD45RO-negative cells, positively selected for CCR7, that made up naive CD8 cells, with terminally differentiated effector memory CD45RA+ cells excluded. Here immunoSEQ multiplex PCR was the method, and the copy in TCRdb shows in-frame clones only, minus some. The profile shows about 2.1 million clones, roughly 91% of them singletons. V gave up 2 bases and J gave up 3 bases, with 16 bases separating them. Germline V CDR1 and CDR2: SGHDN, FVKESK. The CDR3 contains 16 residues. The chain employs TRBV14 and TRBJ1-2, with D maybe TRBD1 (5 bases). The sample taken for sequencing was naive CD8+ T cells from PBMCs. The origin of this receptor is a man in his late teens or twenties in good health. Some clones in this sample may be carry-over from other donors' samples. The CDR3 region is CASSQLSGGFHYGYTF. The CDR3 bases are TGTGCCAGCAGCCAACTCTCCGGGGGGTTCCACTATGGCTACACCTTC.